The text below deals with one TCR beta chain. As yet, its antigen is unknown. CDR1 is SSHAT and CDR2 is FNYEAQ in the germline V gene (reference sequence). V gave up 5 bases and J gave up 1 base, with 12 bases separating them. There are 15 residues in the CDR3. This was a survey-level run. Method: immunoSEQ multiplex PCR; TCRdb's copy keeps in-frame clones and lacks some. In the table there are about 22,000 clones, roughly 79% of which are singletons. This specimen comes from a study of STAT5B mutations in CD4+ large granular lymphocyte leukemia. Study as a whole: Among healthy donors, a particular HLA allele went with more CDR3 'QG' motifs.

General study results and limits: Compared with healthy controls (2/35), patient top clones favored TRBV06 (8/27). Main leukemic clonotypes were patient-specific, but roughly 25% appeared at low frequency elsewhere.

This TCR came from a human donor in good health. V usage is TRBV7-7 and J usage is TRBJ2-1, with D tentatively TRBD2 (5 bases). Sample: CD4+ T cells from blood buffy coats. CDR3: CASSQASGSYNEQFF. The CDR3, as DNA: TGTGCCAGCAGCCAAGCAAGCGGATCCTACAATGAGCAGTTCTTC.